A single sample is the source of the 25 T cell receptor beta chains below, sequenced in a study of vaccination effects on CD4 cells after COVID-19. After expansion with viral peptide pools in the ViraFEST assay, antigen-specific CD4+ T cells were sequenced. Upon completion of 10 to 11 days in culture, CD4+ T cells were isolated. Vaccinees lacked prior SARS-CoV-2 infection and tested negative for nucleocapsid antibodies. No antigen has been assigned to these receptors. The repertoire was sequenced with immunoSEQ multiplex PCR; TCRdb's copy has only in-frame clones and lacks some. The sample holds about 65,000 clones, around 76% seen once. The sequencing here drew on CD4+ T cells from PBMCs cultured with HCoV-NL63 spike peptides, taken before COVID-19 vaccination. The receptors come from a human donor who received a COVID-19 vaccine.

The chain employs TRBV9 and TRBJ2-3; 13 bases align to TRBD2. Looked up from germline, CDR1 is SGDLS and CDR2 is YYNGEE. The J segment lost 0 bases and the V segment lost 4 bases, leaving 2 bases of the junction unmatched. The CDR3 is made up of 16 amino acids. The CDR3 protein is CASSSGLAGSTDTQYF. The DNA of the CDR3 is TGTGCCAGCAGCTCGGGACTAGCGGGGAGCACAGATACGCAGTATTTT. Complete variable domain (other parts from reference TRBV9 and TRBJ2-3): DSGVTQTPKHLITATGQRVTLRCSPRSGDLSVYWYQQSLDQGLQFLIQYYNGEERAKGNILERFSAQQFPDLHSELNLSSLELGDSALYFCASSSGLAGSTDTQYFGPGTRLTVL.

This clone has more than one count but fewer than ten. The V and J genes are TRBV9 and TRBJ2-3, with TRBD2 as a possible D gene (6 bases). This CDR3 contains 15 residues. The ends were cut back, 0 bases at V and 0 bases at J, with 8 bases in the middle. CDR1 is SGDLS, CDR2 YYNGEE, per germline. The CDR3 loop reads CASSVAGVSTDTQYF. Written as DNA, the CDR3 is TGTGCCAGCAGCGTAGCGGGGGTAAGCACAGATACGCAGTATTTT.

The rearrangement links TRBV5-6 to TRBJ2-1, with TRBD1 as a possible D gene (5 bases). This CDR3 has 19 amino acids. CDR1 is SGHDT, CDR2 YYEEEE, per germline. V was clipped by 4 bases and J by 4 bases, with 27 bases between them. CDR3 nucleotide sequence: TGTGCCAGCAGCCCCTATTTAAAGGGGCACATAGCTTTTTACAATGAGCAGTTCTTC. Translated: CASSPYLKGHIAFYNEQFF.

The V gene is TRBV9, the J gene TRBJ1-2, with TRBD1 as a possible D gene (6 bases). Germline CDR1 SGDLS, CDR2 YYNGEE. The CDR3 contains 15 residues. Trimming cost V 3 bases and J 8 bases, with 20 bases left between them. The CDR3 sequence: CASSGRTGTLGGYTF. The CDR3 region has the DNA TGTGCCAGCAGCGGGCGCACCGGGACACTCGGGGGCTACACCTTC.

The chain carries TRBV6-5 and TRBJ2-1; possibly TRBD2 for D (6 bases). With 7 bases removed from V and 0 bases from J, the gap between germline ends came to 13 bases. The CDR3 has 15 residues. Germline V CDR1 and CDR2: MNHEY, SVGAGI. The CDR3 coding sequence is TGTGCCAGCATCGATAGCGGAAGCTCCTACAATGAGCAGTTCTTC. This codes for CASIDSGSSYNEQFF.

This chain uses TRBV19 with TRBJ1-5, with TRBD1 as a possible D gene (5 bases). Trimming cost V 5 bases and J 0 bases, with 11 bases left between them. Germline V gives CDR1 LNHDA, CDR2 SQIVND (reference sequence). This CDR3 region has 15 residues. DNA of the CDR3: TGTGCCAGTAGTTTGGGACGGAATAGCAATCAGCCCCAGCATTTT. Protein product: CASSLGRNSNQPQHF.

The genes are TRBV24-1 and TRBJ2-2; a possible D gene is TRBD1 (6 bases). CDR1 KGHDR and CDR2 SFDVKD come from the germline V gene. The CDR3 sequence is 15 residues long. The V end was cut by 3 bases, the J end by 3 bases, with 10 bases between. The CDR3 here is CATSDPRTDTGELFF. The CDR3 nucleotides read TGTGCCACCAGTGATCCAAGGACAGACACCGGGGAGCTGTTTTTT.

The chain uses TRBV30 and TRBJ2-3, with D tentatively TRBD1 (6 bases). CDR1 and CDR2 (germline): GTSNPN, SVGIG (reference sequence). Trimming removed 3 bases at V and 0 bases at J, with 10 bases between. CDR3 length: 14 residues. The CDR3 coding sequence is TGTGCCTGGAGGGTGAGGGGGAGCACAGATACGCAGTATTTT. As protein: CAWRVRGSTDTQYF.

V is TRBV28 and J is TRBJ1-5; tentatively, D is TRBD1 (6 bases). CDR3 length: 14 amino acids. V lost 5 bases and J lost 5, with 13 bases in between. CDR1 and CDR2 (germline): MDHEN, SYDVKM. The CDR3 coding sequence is TGTGCCAGCAGTCCTACAGGGAGGGATCAGCCCCAGCATTTT. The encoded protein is CASSPTGRDQPQHF.

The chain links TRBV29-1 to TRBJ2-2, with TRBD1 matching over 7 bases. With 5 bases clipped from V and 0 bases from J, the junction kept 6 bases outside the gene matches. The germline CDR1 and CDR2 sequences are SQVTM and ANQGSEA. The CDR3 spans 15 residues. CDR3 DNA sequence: TGCAGCGTTACTACAGGGGCCCCGAACACCGGGGAGCTGTTTTTT. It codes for CSVTTGAPNTGELFF.

This chain's CDR3 is CASSQGQGEETQYF. In DNA form, the CDR3 reads TGTGCCAGCAGCCAAGGACAGGGGGAGGAGACCCAGTACTTC. This chain links TRBV4-2 with TRBJ2-5; 9 nucleotides agree with TRBD1. J lost 5 bases, V lost 1 base, and 2 bases had no gene match. The CDR3 is made up of 14 amino acids. Germline lookup yields CDR1 LGHNA and CDR2 YNFKEQ.

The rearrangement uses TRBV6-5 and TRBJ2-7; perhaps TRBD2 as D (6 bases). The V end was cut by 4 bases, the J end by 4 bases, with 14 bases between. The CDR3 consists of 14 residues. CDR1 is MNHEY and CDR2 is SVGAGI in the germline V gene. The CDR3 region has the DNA TGTGCCAGCAGTTCTTGGGATGGGGGGTACGAGCAGTACGTC. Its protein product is CASSSWDGGYEQYV.

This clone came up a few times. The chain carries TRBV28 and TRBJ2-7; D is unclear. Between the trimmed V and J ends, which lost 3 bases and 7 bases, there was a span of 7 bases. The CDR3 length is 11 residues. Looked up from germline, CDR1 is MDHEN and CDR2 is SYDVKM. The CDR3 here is CASSFSREQYV. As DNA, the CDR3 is TGTGCCAGCAGTTTCTCGCGGGAGCAGTACGTC.

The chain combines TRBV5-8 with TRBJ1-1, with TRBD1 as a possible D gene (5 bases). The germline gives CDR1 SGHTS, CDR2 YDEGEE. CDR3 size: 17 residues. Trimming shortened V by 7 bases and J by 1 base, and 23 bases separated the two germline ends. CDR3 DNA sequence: TGTGCCAGCCCAGAGGGGATGCGGGGGTTAACGAACACTGAAGCTTTCTTT. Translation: CASPEGMRGLTNTEAFF.

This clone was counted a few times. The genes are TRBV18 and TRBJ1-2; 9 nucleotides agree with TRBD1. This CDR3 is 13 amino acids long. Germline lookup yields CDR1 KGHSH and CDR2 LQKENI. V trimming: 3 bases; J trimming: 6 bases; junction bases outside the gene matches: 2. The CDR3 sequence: CASSPWTGDGYTF. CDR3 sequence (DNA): TGTGCCAGCTCACCTTGGACAGGGGATGGCTACACCTTC.

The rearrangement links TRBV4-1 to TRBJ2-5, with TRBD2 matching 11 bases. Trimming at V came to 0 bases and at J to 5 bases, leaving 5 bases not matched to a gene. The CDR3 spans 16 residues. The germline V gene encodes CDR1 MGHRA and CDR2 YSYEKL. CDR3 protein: CASSQELAGGWETQYF. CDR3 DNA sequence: TGCGCCAGCAGCCAAGAGCTAGCGGGGGGATGGGAGACCCAGTACTTC.

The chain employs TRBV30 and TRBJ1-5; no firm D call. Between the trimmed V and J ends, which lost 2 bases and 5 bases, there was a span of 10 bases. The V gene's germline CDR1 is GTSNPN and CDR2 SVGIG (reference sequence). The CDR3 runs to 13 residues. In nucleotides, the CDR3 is TGTGCCTGGAGTCTGGGTCGTGATCAGCCCCAGCATTTT. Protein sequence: CAWSLGRDQPQHF.

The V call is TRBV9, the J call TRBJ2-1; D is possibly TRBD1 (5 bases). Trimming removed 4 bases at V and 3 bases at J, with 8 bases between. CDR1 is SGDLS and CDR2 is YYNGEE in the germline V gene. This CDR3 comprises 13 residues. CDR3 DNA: TGTGCCAGCAGCCTGGGGCTCTACAATGAGCAGTTCTTC. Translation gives CASSLGLYNEQFF.

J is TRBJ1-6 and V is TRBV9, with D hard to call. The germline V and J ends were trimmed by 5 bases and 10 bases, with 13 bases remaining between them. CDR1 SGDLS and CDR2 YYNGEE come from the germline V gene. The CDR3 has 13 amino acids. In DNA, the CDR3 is TGTGCCAGCAGTCAGGCGGCTGGATCACCCCTCCACTTT. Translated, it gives CASSQAAGSPLHF. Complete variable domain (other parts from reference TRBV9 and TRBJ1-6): DSGVTQTPKHLITATGQRVTLRCSPRSGDLSVYWYQQSLDQGLQFLIQYYNGEERAKGNILERFSAQQFPDLHSELNLSSLELGDSALYFCASSQAAGSPLHFGNGTRLTVT.

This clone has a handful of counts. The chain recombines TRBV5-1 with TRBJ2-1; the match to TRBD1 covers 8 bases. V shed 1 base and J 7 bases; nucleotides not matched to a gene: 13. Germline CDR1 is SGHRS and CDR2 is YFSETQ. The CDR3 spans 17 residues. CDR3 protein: CASSLRVGQDIENEQFF. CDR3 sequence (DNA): TGCGCCAGCAGCTTGCGGGTGGGACAGGACATAGAAAATGAGCAGTTCTTC.

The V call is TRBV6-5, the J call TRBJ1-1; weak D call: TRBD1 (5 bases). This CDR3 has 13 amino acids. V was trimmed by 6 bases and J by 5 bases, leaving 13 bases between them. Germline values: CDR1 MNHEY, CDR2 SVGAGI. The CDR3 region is CASRDSFETEAFF. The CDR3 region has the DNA TGTGCCAGCAGAGACAGCTTCGAGACTGAAGCTTTCTTT.

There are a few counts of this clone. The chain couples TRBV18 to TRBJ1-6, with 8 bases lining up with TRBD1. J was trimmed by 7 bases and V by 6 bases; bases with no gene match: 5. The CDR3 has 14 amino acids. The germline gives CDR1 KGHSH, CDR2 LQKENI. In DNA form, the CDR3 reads TGTGCCAGCTCGAGGGACAGGAACAATTCACCCCTCCACTTT. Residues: CASSRDRNNSPLHF.

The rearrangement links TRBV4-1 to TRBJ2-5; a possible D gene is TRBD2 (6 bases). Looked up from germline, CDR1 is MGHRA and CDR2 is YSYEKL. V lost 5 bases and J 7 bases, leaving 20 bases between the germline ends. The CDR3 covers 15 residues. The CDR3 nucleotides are TGCGCCAGCAGCACCCCCGGGACCACGGAGGGGACCCAGTACTTC. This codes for CASSTPGTTEGTQYF.

The CDR3 loop reads CASSWGGGQETQYF. In DNA, the CDR3 is TGTGCCAGCAGCTGGGGAGGAGGCCAAGAGACCCAGTACTTC. The chain has TRBV5-4 and TRBJ2-5; TRBD2 is a possible D gene (6 bases). The CDR3 covers 14 residues. V shed 3 bases and J shed 1 base, with 10 bases lying between them. The germline gives CDR1 SGHNT, CDR2 YYREEE (reference sequence).

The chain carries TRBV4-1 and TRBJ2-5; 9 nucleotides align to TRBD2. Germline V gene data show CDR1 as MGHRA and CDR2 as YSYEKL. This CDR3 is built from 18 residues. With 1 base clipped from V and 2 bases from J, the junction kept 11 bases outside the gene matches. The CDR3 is CASSQVYGTLAGQETQYF. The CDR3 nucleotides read TGCGCCAGCAGCCAAGTCTATGGGACCCTAGCGGGGCAAGAGACCCAGTACTTC.